This T cell receptor (beta chain) derives from a study of cytotoxic CD8 clonotypes in ibrutinib-treated CLL. Across the study: Averaging across samples gave approximately 260,000 productive templates and around 90,000 productive rearrangements.

Measured with immunoSEQ multiplex PCR; TCRdb has only the in-frame clones, and not every one. The sample has about 92,000 clones, 77% seen once. This CDR3 spans 15 amino acids. Germline lookup yields CDR1 SGHNT and CDR2 YYREEE (reference sequence). Trimming removed 1 base at V and 4 bases at J, with 14 bases between. The chain carries TRBV5-4 and TRBJ2-5; D may match TRBD1 or TRBD2 (6 bases each). This TCR came from a human donor with chronic lymphocytic leukemia. This sample comprised PBMCs, obtained after 24 months of ibrutinib treatment. The CDR3 is CASSLQGLGGETQYF. The CDR3, as DNA: TGTGCCAGCAGCTTGCAGGGGTTGGGAGGAGAGACCCAGTACTTC.